The source of this T cell receptor (beta chain) is a study of T cells in Graves' hyperthyroidism and ophthalmopathy. Study findings and constraints: Blood also contained most expanded thyroid clonotypes above 0.001.

A note on this clonotype: Its antigen is as yet unknown.

TCR beta CDR3 regions were amplified from RNA. An initial round of RT-PCR targeting the TCR CDR3 relied on the HTBI primer set. TCRdb redid the calling of the multiplex PCR reads with MiXCR, one entry per CDR3 protein. The sample lists 550,000 to 600,000 distinct CDR3 sequences; roughly 50% were seen once. CDR1 is LGHNA, CDR2 YSLEER, per germline. Trimming left V 3 bases short and J 2 bases short, with 10 bases between. CDR3 length equals 14 residues. The source is an adult woman with Graves' disease, either hyperthyroidism or ophthalmopathy (not recorded which). The specimen was peripheral blood or thyroid tissue (not recorded which). This chain connects TRBV4-3 to TRBJ2-5; D is unresolved. CDR3 residues: CASSQRYEQETQYF. The CDR3 DNA is TGCGCCAGCAGCCAGCGCTACGAGCAAGAGACCCAGTACTTC.